This T cell receptor (beta chain) derives from a study of blood T cells in healthy people across ages. Together with a sample-barcoded 5' primer, a J-beta primer mix was included in a second PCR lasting 7 to 11 cycles. Every cDNA molecule bore a tag from a template-switch adaptor containing 12 random nucleotides. MiXCR was run by TCRdb on the 5' RACE reads, yielding one entry per CDR3 protein. Of 800,000 to 950,000 distinct CDR3 sequences in the sample, 25% to 30% are singletons; the top ten hold 10% to 13%. As for this clonotype: What it binds is unknown.

CDR3 length: 15 amino acids. The germline CDR1 and CDR2 sequences are KGHSH and LQKENI. Study results and limitations: The unknown donor CMV status may have confounded expanded clonotype changes.

These same records also appear under a second study, on T cells of mothers and their children.

The TCR sequence derives from a woman between 40 and 55 years old in good health. Sequencing used blood. The chain uses TRBV18 and TRBJ2-4; 8 bases fit TRBD2. The DNA matches TRBJ2-7 better at its end, which makes the J call doubtful. The CDR3: CASSPRGAARDEQYF. The CDR3 DNA sequence: TGTGCCAGCTCACCGCGGGGGGCAGCGAGAGACGAGCAGTACTTC.